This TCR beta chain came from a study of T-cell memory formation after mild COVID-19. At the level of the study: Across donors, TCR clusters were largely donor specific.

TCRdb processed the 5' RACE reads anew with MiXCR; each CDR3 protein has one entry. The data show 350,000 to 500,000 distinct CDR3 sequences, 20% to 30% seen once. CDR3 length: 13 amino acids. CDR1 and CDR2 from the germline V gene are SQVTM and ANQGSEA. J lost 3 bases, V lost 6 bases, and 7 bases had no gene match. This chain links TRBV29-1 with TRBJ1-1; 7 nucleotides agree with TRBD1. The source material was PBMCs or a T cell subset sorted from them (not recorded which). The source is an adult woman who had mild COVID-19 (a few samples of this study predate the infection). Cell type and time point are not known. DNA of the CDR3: TGCAGCGTGACGACAGGGTTGTACACTGAAGCTTTCTTT. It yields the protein CSVTTGLYTEAFF.